The 23 T cell receptor beta chains presented below share a single source sample, sequenced in a study of blood T cell repertoires in COVID-19 (dated by TCRdb to 2020 to 2022). Library preparation was by the immunoSEQ multiplex PCR assay. In its TCRdb copy, this immuneACCESS table keeps in-frame sequences only and misses some clones. Where compared with another copy, unresolved V genes explain less than half of these, and the others have no known cause. The sample includes around 80,000 clones, with around three quarters observed a single time. 4% to 6% of the sample comes from the top ten. Input material: peripheral blood. The receptors were gathered from a woman in her 70s with acute or convalescent COVID-19.

In its sample, this clone was seen a few times. The rearrangement links TRBV25-1 to TRBJ1-2; 8 nucleotides agree with TRBD1. Germline V gene data show CDR1 as MGHDK and CDR2 as SYGVNS. The CDR3 consists of 14 residues. V trimming: 5 bases; J trimming: 6 bases; junction bases outside the gene matches: 8. This CDR3 is CASSFPGGAHGYTF. In DNA form, the CDR3 reads TGTGCCAGCAGTTTCCCAGGGGGCGCGCATGGCTACACCTTC.

This chain joins TRBV7-3 and TRBJ1-1, with D perhaps matching TRBD1 (5 bases). Per germline, CDR1 SGHTA and CDR2 FQGTGA. The V and J ends lost 5 bases and 3 bases respectively, with 16 bases between them. CDR3 length: 15 amino acids. DNA for the CDR3: TGTGCCAGCAGCCCCGCGGGGGGGAGCGACACTGAAGCTTTCTTT. Translation gives CASSPAGGSDTEAFF. Supplemented by reference TRBV7-3 and TRBJ1-1, the full variable domain reads GAGVSQTPSNKVTEKGKYVELRCDPISGHTALYWYRQSLGQGPEFLIYFQGTGAADDSGLPNDRFFAVRPEGSVSTLKIQRTERGDSAVYLCASSPAGGSDTEAFFGQGTRLTVV.

With regard to this clone: Distinct nucleotide sequences in the sample also encode this CDR3. The chain is built from TRBV18 and TRBJ1-1; no definite D call. CDR1 is KGHSH, CDR2 LQKENI, per germline. CDR3 length: 13 amino acids. V was shortened by 2 bases and J by 2 bases, with 6 bases between the two germline ends. The CDR3 nucleotides are TGTGCCAGCTCACCAGGGCAAAACACTGAAGCTTTCTTT. Amino acids: CASSPGQNTEAFF.

This sequence joins TRBV5-6 and TRBJ2-7; 9 bases agree with TRBD2. The germline V gene has CDR1 SGHDT and CDR2 YYEEEE. V shed 3 bases, J shed 6 bases, and the junction held 4 bases outside the gene matches. The CDR3 spans 13 residues. The CDR3 region is CASSWAGGSEQYF. CDR3 coding DNA: TGTGCCAGCAGCTGGGCGGGGGGGTCCGAGCAGTACTTC.

This clone has a handful of counts. CDR3 sequence: CASSAGTSGGAYEQYF. The CDR3 coding sequence is TGTGCCAGCAGCGCCGGGACTAGCGGGGGGGCCTACGAGCAGTACTTC. The chain joins TRBV9 to TRBJ2-7; 16 nucleotides agree with TRBD2. Trimming at V came to 3 bases and at J to 2 bases, leaving 2 bases not matched to a gene. The CDR3 contains 16 residues. CDR1 SGDLS and CDR2 YYNGEE come from the germline V gene.

This chain uses TRBV6-5 with TRBJ1-2; D call uncertain. The CDR3 runs to 15 residues. Per the germline V gene, CDR1 is MNHEY and CDR2 is SVGAGI. The V gene lost 2 bases and the J gene lost 3 bases, with 13 bases spanning the gap. The CDR3 sequence is CASSYVDAGHYGYTF. CDR3 in DNA: TGTGCCAGCAGTTACGTTGATGCAGGTCACTATGGCTACACCTTC.

The sample holds a few counts of this clone. The J gene is TRBJ1-5, the V gene TRBV12-3 or TRBV12-4, with TRBD1 identical over 8 bases. This CDR3 spans 13 amino acids. V lost 5 bases and J lost 7; bases outside the gene matches: 4. This CDR3 reads CASSRTGYQPQHF. The DNA of the CDR3 is TGTGCCAGCAGTCGGACAGGGTACCAGCCCCAGCATTTT.

This chain joins TRBV5-1 and TRBJ1-4, with 7 bases aligning to TRBD1. There are 15 residues in the CDR3. Germline CDR1 is SGHRS and CDR2 is YFSETQ. Trimming removed 1 base from V and 4 bases from J; junction bases left unmatched: 4. The CDR3: CASSLQGDSNEKLFF. In DNA, the CDR3 is TGCGCCAGCAGCTTGCAGGGGGACAGTAATGAAAAACTGTTTTTT.

This clone was recorded a few times. The J gene is TRBJ1-1, the V gene TRBV2; no definite D call. V lost 4 bases, J lost 0 bases, and 9 bases lay in between. CDR3 length: 14 residues. Per germline, CDR1 SNHLY and CDR2 FYNNEI. This chain's CDR3 is CASSGRRLNTEAFF. CDR3 in DNA: TGTGCCAGCAGTGGAAGGCGGTTGAACACTGAAGCTTTCTTT.

V gene TRBV4-3 combines with J gene TRBJ1-6; no clear D gene. The germline gives CDR1 LGHNA, CDR2 YSLEER. The CDR3 is made up of 16 amino acids. V was clipped by 3 bases and J by 0 bases, with 9 bases between them. The CDR3 here is CASSQEVSSYNSPLHF. CDR3 bases: TGCGCCAGCAGCCAGGAGGTGAGCTCCTATAATTCACCCCTCCACTTT.

The DNA of the CDR3 is TGCGCCAGCAGCTTGGGGCTAGCGGGGGTCAATGAGCAGTTCTTC. Protein product: CASSLGLAGVNEQFF. The gene calls are TRBV5-1 and TRBJ2-1; TRBD2 aligns across 10 bases. V lost 0 bases and J lost 6; bases outside the gene matches: 3. The CDR3 consists of 15 residues. Germline-derived CDR1 and CDR2 are SGHRS and YFSETQ. The complete variable domain, with remaining parts taken from reference TRBV5-1 and TRBJ2-1, reads KAGVTQTPRYLIKTRGQQVTLSCSPISGHRSVSWYQQTPGQGLQFLFEYFSETQRNKGNFPGRFSGRQFSNSRSEMNVSTLELGDSALYLCASSLGLAGVNEQFFGPGTRLTVL.

V gene TRBV14 combines with J gene TRBJ1-2; 7 bases agree with TRBD1. Germline CDR1 and CDR2: SGHDN and FVKESK. Losses at the gene ends were 4 bases for V and 2 bases for J; bases not matched to a gene: 7. The length of the CDR3 is 15 residues. CDR3: CASSRDRRTNYGYTF. The CDR3 DNA follows: TGTGCCAGCAGCCGGGACAGAAGGACAAACTATGGCTACACCTTC.

The rearrangement links TRBV5-1 to TRBJ2-3, with D possibly TRBD1 on 5 matching bases. The CDR3 is made up of 16 amino acids. V was clipped by 0 bases and J by 3 bases, with 14 bases between them. Germline CDR1 and CDR2: SGHRS and YFSETQ. Written as DNA, the CDR3 is TGCGCCAGCAGCTTGGCCAGGGAATCTAAGACAGATACGCAGTATTTT. It translates to CASSLARESKTDTQYF.

The chain employs TRBV6-5 and TRBJ1-2; possibly TRBD1 for D (5 bases). With 6 bases removed from V and 7 bases from J, the gap between germline ends came to 15 bases. The CDR3 spans 13 residues. From germline, CDR1 is MNHEY and CDR2 SVGAGI. The CDR3 here is CASSTPGTSGYTF. In nucleotides, the CDR3 is TGTGCCAGCAGCACTCCAGGGACTAGTGGCTACACCTTC.

The rearrangement links TRBV5-6 to TRBJ1-1; TRBD1 matches 8 bases. The germline V gene encodes CDR1 SGHDT and CDR2 YYEEEE. The CDR3 length is 16 residues. Losses at the gene ends were 0 bases for V and 5 bases for J; bases not matched to a gene: 9. CDR3 coding DNA: TGTGCCAGCAGCTTGGCCCGAGGGACAGGACGAACTGAAGCTTTCTTT. Translated, it gives CASSLARGTGRTEAFF. The full variable domain, rest sourced from reference TRBV5-6 and TRBJ1-1, is DAGVTQSPTHLIKTRGQQVTLRCSPKSGHDTVSWYQQALGQGPQFIFQYYEEEERQRGNFPDRFSGHQFPNYSSELNVNALLLGDSALYLCASSLARGTGRTEAFFGQGTRLTVV.

This clone occurred a few times. This chain connects TRBV4-1 to TRBJ1-2; 10 nucleotides line up with TRBD1. Looked up from germline, CDR1 is MGHRA and CDR2 is YSYEKL. CDR3 length: 15 amino acids. V trimming: 1 base; J trimming: 8 bases; junction bases outside the gene matches: 7. The CDR3 nucleotides are TGCGCCAGCAGCCAAGGACGACAGGGGGCCAAGGGCTACACCTTC. This codes for CASSQGRQGAKGYTF.

The J gene is TRBJ1-5, the V gene TRBV19; D uncertain. The V gene's germline CDR1 is LNHDA and CDR2 SQIVND (reference sequence). Trimming took 5 bases from V and 0 from J, leaving 14 bases between them. The CDR3 is made up of 16 amino acids. The CDR3 reads CASSWARLYSNQPQHF. The CDR3 region has the DNA TGTGCCAGTAGTTGGGCCCGCTTATATAGCAATCAGCCCCAGCATTTT.

The V call is TRBV18, the J call TRBJ1-3; possibly TRBD1 for D (5 bases). Per germline, CDR1 KGHSH and CDR2 LQKENI. V dropped 6 bases and J dropped 0 bases, with 12 bases sitting between them. The CDR3 has 15 amino acids. The CDR3 loop reads CASSSQAYSGNTIYF. CDR3 nucleotide sequence: TGTGCCAGCTCGTCACAGGCCTACTCTGGAAACACCATATATTTT. Variable domain in full (rest from reference TRBV18 and TRBJ1-3): NAGVMQNPRHLVRRRGQEARLRCSPMKGHSHVYWYRQLPEEGLKFMVYLQKENIIDESGMPKERFSAEFPKEGPSILRIQQVVRGDSAAYFCASSSQAYSGNTIYFGEGSWLTVV.

The chain combines TRBV27 with TRBJ2-1; no definite D call. This CDR3 has 15 amino acids. Germline V gene data show CDR1 as MNHEY and CDR2 as SMNVEV (reference sequence). V dropped 3 bases and J dropped 8 bases, with 17 bases sitting between them. CDR3 region: CASSFPTNGRDEQFF. For the CDR3, the DNA is TGTGCCAGCAGTTTCCCGACAAACGGCCGCGATGAGCAGTTCTTC.

The genes are TRBV14 and TRBJ2-5; D perhaps matches TRBD2 (7 bases). The CDR3 spans 15 residues. The ends were cut back, 2 bases at V and 3 bases at J, with 13 bases in the middle. Germline-derived CDR1 and CDR2 are SGHDN and FVKESK. In DNA form, the CDR3 reads TGTGCCAGCAGCCAATTCGGGGGGCCCGAAGAGACCCAGTACTTC. It yields the protein CASSQFGGPEETQYF.

The chain uses TRBV7-2 and TRBJ2-3; 10 positions agree with TRBD2. The J segment lost 7 bases and the V segment lost 6 bases, leaving 10 bases of the junction unmatched. This CDR3 region has 15 residues. Per germline, CDR1 SGHTA and CDR2 FQGNSA. The CDR3 DNA is TGTGCCAGCAGTTCGAGCGGGGGGGCCGGTTATACGCAGTATTTT. It translates to CASSSSGGAGYTQYF.

This clone was detected only a few times. The chain recombines TRBV21-1 with TRBJ1-3; TRBD1 reflects the table's D call only, with no check against the DNA. TRBV21-1 is listed as a pseudogene. The CDR3 runs to 17 residues. The CDR3 nucleotides are TGTGCCAGCAGCAAAAGGGGACAGGGGCGCCCTGGAAACACCATATATTTT. Its protein is CASSKRGQGRPGNTIYF.

V and J are TRBV18 and TRBJ1-1; no clear D gene. Germline V gives CDR1 KGHSH, CDR2 LQKENI. Trimming stripped 4 bases from V and 5 bases from J, with 8 bases between. The CDR3 is 12 residues long. CDR3 bases: TGTGCCAGCTCACGAGAAGCGACTGAAGCTTTCTTT. Translation: CASSREATEAFF. The full variable domain, in which reference TRBV18 and TRBJ1-1 provide the parts outside the CDR3, is NAGVMQNPRHLVRRRGQEARLRCSPMKGHSHVYWYRQLPEEGLKFMVYLQKENIIDESGMPKERFSAEFPKEGPSILRIQQVVRGDSAAYFCASSREATEAFFGQGTRLTVV.